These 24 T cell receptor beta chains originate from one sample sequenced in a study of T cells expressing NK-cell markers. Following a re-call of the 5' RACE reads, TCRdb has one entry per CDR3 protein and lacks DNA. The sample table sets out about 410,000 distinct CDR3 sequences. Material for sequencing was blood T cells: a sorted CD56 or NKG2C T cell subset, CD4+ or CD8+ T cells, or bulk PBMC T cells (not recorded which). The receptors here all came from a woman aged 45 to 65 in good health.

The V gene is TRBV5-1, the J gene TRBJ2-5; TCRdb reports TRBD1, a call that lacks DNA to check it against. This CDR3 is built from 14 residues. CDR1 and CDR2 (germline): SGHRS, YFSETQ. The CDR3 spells CASSRGQDRETQYF.

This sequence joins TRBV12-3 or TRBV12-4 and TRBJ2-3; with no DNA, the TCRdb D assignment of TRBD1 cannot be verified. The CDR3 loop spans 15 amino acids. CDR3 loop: CASSLADRSTDTQYF.

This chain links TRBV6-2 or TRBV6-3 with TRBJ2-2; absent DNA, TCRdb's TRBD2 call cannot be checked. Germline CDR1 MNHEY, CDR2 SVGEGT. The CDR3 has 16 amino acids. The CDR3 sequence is CASRETSGTYTGELFF.

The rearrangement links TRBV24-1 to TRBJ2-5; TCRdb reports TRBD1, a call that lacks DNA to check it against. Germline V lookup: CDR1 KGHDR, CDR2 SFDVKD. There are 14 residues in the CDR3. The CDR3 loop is CATSDPPPVETQYF.

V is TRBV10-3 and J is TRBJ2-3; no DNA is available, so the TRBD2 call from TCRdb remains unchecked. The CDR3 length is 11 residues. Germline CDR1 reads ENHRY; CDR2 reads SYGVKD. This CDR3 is CATGPTDTQYF.

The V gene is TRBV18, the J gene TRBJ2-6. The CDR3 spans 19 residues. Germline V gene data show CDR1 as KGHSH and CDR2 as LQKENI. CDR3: CASSRSGSEVTSGANVLTF.

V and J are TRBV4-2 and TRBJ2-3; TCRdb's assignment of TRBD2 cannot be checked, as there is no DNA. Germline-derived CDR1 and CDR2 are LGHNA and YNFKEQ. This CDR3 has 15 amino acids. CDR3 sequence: CASSQVAGATDTQYF.

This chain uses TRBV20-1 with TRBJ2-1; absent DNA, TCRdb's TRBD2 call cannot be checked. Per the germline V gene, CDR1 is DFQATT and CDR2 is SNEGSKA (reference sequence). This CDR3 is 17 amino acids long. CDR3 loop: CSARGLAGRRAYNEQFF.

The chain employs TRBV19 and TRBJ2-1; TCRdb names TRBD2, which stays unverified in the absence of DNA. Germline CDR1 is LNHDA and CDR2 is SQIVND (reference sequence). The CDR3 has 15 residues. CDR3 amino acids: CASSKGRPPYNEQFF.

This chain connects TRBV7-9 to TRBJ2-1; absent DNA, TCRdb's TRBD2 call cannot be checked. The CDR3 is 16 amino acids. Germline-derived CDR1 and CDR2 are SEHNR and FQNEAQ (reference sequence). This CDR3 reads CASSAGLAGVFNEQFF.

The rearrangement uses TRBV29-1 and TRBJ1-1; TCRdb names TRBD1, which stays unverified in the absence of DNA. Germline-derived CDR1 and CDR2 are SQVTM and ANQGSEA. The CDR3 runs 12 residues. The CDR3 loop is CSVGGMNTEAFF.

CDR3 sequence reads: CASSWDRFSGYTF. The chain joins TRBV7-9 to TRBJ1-2; without DNA, the TCRdb call of TRBD1 cannot be checked. CDR1 and CDR2 from the germline V gene are SEHNR and FQNEAQ (reference sequence). This CDR3 is 13 amino acids long.

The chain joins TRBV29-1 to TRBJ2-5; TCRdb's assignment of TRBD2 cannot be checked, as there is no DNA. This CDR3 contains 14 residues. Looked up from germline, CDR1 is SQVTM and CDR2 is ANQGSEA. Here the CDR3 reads CSVVLAGGVGTQYF.

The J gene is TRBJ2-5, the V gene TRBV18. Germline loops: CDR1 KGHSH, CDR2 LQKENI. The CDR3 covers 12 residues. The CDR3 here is CASSTVGETQYF.

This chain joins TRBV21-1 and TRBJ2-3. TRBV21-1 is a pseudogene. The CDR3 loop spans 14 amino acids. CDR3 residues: CASSKSDSTDTQYF.

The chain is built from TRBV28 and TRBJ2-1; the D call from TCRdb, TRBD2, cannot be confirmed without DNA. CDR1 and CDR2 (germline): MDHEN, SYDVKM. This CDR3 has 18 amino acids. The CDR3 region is CASRTWAGGISSYNEQFF.

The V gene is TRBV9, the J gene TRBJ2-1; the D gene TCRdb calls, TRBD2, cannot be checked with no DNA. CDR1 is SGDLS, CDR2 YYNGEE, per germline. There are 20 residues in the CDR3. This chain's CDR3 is CASSVELLKLADSSYNEQFF.

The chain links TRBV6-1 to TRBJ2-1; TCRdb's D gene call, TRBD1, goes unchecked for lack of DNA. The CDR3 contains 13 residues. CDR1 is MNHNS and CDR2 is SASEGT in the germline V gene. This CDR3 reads CASGPTPWGEQFF.

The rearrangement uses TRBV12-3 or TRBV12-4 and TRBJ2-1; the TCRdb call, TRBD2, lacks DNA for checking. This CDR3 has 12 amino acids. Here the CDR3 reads CATSLSYNEQFF.

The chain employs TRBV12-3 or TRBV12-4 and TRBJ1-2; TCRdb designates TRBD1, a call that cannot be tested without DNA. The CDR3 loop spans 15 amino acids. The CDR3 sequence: CASSLVGGTGYGYTF.

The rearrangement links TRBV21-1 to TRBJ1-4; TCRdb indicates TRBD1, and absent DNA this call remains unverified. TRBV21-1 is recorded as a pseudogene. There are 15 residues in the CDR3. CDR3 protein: CASSKFREGSEKLFF.

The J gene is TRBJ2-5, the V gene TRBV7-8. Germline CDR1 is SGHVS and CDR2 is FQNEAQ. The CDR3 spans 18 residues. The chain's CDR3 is CASSHLRSTRGNQETQYF.

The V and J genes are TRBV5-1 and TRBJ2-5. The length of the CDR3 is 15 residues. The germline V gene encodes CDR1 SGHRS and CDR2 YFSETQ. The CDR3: CASSLGTVTEETQYF.

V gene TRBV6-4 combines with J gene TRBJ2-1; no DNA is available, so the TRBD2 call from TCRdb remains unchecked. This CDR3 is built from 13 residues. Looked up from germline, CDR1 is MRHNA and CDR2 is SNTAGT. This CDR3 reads CASSERLVSEQFF.